This TCR beta chain was sequenced in a study of T cell responses to AZD1222 COVID-19 vaccine. Whole-study findings and limits: White British people made up most donors, females outnumbered males, and clonal diversity was possibly underestimated. Spike-specific TCR breadth and depth rose after two AZD1222 doses. Repertoires were collected only later (after the peak T cell response had occurred). Across the whole spike, CD4 TCRs peaked at regions 160-218 and 743-854.

Only in-frame clones appear in the TCRdb table, and some are missing; sequencing was by immunoSEQ multiplex PCR. There are around 110,000 clones in the sample; roughly nine tenths occur only once, and roughly 4.3% lies in the top ten. With regard to this clone: The antigen remains unidentified.

The V gene lost 3 bases and the J gene lost 0 bases, with 18 bases spanning the gap. CDR3 length: 17 residues. In germline, CDR1 is SGHRS, CDR2 YFSETQ. Here the sequenced sample was peripheral blood, taken on day 0 of AZD1222 vaccination. The chain couples TRBV5-1 to TRBJ2-5; D is possibly TRBD1 or TRBD2 (7 bases each). The clonotype originates from an adult in good health. CDR3 loop: CASSSGQLAGYQETQYF. The CDR3 bases are TGCGCCAGCAGCTCGGGACAGTTAGCGGGTTACCAAGAGACCCAGTACTTC.